This T cell receptor (beta chain) derives from a study of T-cell memory formation after mild COVID-19. Study summary: TCR clusters were largely donor specific.

TCRdb called the 5' RACE reads again in MiXCR, with one record for every CDR3 protein. The table has around 200,000 distinct CDR3 sequences, less than 20% seen once; the top ten hold 3% to 4.5%. This clonotype occurred many times. What it recognizes is unknown. The V gene's germline CDR1 is DFQATT and CDR2 SNEGSKA (reference sequence). Germline trimming cut 7 bases from V and 0 bases from J; bases unmatched to any gene: 8. The CDR3 has 15 amino acids. Study-wide results and limits: The main location of contracting CD4+ clones was CM and EM, and that of contracting CD8+ clones was EMRA. Certain responding clones were present in pre-infection memory, suggesting participation of cross-reactive memory.

This TCR derives from a man between 18 and 35 years old who had mild COVID-19 (a few samples of this study predate the infection). Cell type and time point are not known. The sequenced sample consisted of PBMCs or a T cell subset sorted from them (not recorded which). The V gene is TRBV20-1, the J gene TRBJ2-1; 8 nucleotides align to TRBD2. The CDR3 nucleotides are TGCAGTGTCAGGACTAGCCCGAGCTCCTACAATGAGCAGTTCTTC. This translates into CSVRTSPSSYNEQFF.